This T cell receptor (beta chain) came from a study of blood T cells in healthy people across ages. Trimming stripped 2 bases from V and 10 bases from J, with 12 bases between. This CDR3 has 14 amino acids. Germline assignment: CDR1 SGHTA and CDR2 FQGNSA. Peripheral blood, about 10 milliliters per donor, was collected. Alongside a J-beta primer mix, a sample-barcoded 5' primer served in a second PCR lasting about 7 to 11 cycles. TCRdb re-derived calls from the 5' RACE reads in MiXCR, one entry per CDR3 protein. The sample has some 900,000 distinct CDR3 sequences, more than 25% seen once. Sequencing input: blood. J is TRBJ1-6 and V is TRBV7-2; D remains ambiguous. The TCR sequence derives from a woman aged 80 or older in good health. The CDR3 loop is CASSLLAIASPLHF. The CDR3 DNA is TGTGCCAGCAGCTTATTGGCAATTGCCTCACCCCTCCACTTT. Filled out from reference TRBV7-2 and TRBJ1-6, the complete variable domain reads GAGVSQSPSNKVTEKGKDVELRCDPISGHTALYWYRQSLGQGLEFLIYFQGNSAPDKSGLPSDRFSAERTGGSVSTLTIQRTQQEDSAVYLCASSLLAIASPLHFGNGTRLTVT.